This T cell receptor beta chain was observed in a study of blood T cell repertoires in COVID-19. Study-wide context: Donors in the United States, Italy and Spain gave samples during acute or convalescent COVID-19. T cells, B-cell-depleted T cells, or PBMCs supplied cDNA or gDNA.

In the original workflow: The assay estimated nucleated cells by amplifying reference gene primers. Only in-frame clones appear in the TCRdb table, and some are missing; sequencing was by immunoSEQ multiplex PCR. Clone size and the V and J calls come from that table; the DNA yielded D and trimming. This sample has around 68,000 clones, with roughly nine tenths found just once. Germline lookup yields CDR1 LGHDT and CDR2 YNNKEL (reference sequence). The CDR3 covers 15 residues. Trimming left V 5 bases short and J 6 bases short, with 17 bases between. This receptor was obtained from a man in his fifties with acute or convalescent COVID-19. The sequencing sample was made of peripheral blood. The J gene is TRBJ2-4, the V gene TRBV3-1 (or the pseudogene TRBV3-2), with D maybe TRBD1 (6 bases). The CDR3 region has the DNA TGTGCCAGCAGCGACCAAACAGGGAGTGGAAACATTCAGTACTTC. This codes for CASSDQTGSGNIQYF.